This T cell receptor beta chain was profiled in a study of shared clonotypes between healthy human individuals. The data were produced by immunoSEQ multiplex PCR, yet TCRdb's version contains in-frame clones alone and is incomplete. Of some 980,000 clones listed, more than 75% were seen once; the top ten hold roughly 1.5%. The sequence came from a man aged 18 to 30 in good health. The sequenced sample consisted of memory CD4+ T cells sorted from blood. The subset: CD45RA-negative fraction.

The DNA for the CDR3 is TGTGCCACTCACCCACTAGCGGGGTCCGGGGAGACCCAGTACTTC. As protein: CATHPLAGSGETQYF. The V gene is TRBV10-3, the J gene TRBJ2-5, with 10 positions matching TRBD2. Losses at the gene ends were 10 bases for V and 5 bases for J; bases not matched to a gene: 13. CDR1 is ENHRY, CDR2 SYGVKD, per germline. This CDR3 is built from 15 residues.